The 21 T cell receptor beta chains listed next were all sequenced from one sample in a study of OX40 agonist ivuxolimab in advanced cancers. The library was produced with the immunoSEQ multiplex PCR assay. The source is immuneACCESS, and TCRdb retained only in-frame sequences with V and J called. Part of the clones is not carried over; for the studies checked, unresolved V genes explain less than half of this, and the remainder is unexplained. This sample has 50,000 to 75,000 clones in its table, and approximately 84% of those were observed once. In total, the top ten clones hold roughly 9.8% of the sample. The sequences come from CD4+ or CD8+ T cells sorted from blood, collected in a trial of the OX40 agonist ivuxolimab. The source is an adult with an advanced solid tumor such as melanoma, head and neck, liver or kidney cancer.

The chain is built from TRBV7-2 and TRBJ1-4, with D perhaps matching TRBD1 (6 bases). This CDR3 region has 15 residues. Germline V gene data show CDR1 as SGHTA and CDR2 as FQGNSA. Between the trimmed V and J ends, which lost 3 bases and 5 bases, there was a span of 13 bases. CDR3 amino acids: CASSFRQAENEKLFF. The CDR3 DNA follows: TGTGCCAGCAGCTTTAGACAGGCCGAAAATGAAAAACTGTTTTTT.

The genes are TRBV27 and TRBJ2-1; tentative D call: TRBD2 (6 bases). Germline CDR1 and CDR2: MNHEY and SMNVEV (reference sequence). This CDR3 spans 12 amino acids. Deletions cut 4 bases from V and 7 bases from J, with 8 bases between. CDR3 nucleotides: TGTGCCAGCAGTTGGAGGGGTAATGAGCAGTTCTTC. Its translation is CASSWRGNEQFF.

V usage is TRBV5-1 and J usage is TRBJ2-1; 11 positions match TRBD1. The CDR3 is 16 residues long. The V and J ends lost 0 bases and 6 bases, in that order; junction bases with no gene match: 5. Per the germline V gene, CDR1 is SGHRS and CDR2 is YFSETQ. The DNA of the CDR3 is TGCGCCAGCAGCTTGGCGAGGGGGACAGGGGGCAATGAGCAGTTCTTC. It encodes CASSLARGTGGNEQFF. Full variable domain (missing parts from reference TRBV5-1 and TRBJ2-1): KAGVTQTPRYLIKTRGQQVTLSCSPISGHRSVSWYQQTPGQGLQFLFEYFSETQRNKGNFPGRFSGRQFSNSRSEMNVSTLELGDSALYLCASSLARGTGGNEQFFGPGTRLTVL.

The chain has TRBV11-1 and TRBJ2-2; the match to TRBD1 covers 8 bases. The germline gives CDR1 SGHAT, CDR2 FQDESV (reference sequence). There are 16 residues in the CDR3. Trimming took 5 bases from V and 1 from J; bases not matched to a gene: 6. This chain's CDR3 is CASSLRTGMNTGELFF. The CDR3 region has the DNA TGTGCCAGCAGCCTTCGGACAGGGATGAACACCGGGGAGCTGTTTTTT.

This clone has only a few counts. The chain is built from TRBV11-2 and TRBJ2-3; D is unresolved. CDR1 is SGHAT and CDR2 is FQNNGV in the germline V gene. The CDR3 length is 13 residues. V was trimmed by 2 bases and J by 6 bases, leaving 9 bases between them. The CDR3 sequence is CASSLPGSDTQYF. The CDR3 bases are TGTGCCAGCAGCTTACCGGGTTCCGATACGCAGTATTTT.

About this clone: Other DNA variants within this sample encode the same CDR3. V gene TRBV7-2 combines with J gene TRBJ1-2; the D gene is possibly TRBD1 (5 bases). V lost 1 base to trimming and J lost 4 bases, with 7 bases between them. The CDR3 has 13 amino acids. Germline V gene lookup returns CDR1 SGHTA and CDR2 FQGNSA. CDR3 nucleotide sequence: TGTGCCAGCAGCTTAGAGGGGTTCTATGGCTACACCTTC. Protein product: CASSLEGFYGYTF. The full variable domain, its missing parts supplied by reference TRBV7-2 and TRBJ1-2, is GAGVSQSPSNKVTEKGKDVELRCDPISGHTALYWYRQSLGQGLEFLIYFQGNSAPDKSGLPSDRFSAERTGGSVSTLTIQRTQQEDSAVYLCASSLEGFYGYTFGSGTRLTVV.

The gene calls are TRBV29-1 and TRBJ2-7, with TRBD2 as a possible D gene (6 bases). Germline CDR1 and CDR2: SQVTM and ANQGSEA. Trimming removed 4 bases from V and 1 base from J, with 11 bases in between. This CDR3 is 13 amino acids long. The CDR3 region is CSVAGGASYEQYF. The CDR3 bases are TGCAGCGTTGCGGGCGGGGCATCCTACGAGCAGTACTTC.

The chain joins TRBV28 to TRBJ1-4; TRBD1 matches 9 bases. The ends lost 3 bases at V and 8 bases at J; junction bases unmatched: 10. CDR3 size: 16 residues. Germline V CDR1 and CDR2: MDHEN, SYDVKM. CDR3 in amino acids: CASSLVAGTGLEKLFF. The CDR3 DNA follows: TGTGCCAGCAGTTTGGTTGCCGGGACAGGGTTGGAAAAACTGTTTTTT.

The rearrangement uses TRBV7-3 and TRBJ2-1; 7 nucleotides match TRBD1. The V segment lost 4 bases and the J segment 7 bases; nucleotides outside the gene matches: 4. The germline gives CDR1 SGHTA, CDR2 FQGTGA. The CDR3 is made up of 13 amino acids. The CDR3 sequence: CASSYRGMNEQFF. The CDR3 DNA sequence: TGTGCCAGCAGCTACAGGGGTATGAATGAGCAGTTCTTC.

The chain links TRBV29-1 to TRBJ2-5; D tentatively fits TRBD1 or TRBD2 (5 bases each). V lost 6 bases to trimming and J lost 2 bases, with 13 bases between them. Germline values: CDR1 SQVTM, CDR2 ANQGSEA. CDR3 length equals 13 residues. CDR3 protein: CSVRPGTQETQYF. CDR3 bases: TGCAGCGTCAGGCCGGGGACGCAAGAGACCCAGTACTTC.

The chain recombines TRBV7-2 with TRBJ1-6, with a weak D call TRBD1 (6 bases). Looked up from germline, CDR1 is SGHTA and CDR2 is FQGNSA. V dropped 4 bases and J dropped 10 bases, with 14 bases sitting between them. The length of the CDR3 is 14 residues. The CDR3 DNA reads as TGTGCCAGCAGCTCGAGATATACAGGGTCACCCCTCCACTTT. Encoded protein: CASSSRYTGSPLHF.

The CDR3 DNA follows: TGTGCCAGTTCGGTGGGGGTGACTAACTATGGCTACACCTTC. Translated, it gives CASSVGVTNYGYTF. The genes are TRBV7-6 and TRBJ1-2, with D possibly being TRBD1 (5 bases). The germline gives CDR1 SGHVS, CDR2 FNYEAQ. V was trimmed by 9 bases and J by 0 bases, leaving 14 bases between them. The CDR3 sequence is 14 residues long.

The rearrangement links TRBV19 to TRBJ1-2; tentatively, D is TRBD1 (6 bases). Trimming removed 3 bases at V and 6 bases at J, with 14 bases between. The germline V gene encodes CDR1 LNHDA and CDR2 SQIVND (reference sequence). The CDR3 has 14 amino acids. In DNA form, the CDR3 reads TGTGCCAGTAGTATGCCCAGGGGAATGCATGGCTACACCTTC. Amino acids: CASSMPRGMHGYTF.

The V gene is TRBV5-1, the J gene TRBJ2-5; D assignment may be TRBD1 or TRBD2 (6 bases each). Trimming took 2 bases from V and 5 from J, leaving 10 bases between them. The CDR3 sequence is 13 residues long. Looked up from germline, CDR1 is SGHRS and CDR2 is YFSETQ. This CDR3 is CASSLEGGETQYF. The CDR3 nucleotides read TGCGCCAGCAGCTTAGAAGGGGGGGAGACCCAGTACTTC.

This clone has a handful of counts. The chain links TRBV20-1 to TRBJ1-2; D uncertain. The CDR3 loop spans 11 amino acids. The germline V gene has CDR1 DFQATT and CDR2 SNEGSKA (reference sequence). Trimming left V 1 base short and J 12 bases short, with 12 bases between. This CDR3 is CSARGTELHTF. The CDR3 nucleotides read TGCAGTGCTAGAGGGACTGAACTACACACCTTC.

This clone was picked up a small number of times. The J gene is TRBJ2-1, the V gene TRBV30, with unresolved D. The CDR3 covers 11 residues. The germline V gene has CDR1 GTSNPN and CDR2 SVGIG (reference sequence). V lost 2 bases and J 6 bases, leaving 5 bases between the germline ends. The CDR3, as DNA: TGTGCCTGGAGTCCATTCAATGAGCAGTTCTTC. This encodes CAWSPFNEQFF.

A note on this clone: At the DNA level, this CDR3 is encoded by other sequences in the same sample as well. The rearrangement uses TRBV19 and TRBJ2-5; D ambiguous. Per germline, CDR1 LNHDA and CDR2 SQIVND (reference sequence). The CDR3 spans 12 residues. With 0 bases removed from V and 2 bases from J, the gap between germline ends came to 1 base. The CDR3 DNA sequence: TGTGCCAGTAGTATAGATCAAGAGACCCAGTACTTC. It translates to CASSIDQETQYF. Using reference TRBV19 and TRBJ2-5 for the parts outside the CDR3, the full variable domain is DGGITQSPKYLFRKEGQNVTLSCEQNLNHDAMYWYRQDPGQGLRLIYYSQIVNDFQKGDIAEGYSVSREKKESFPLTVTSAQKNPTAFYLCASSIDQETQYFGPGTRLLVL.

The CDR3 sequence: CASSLKEGSAAFF. DNA for the CDR3: TGTGCCAGCAGCTTAAAGGAGGGGTCGGCAGCTTTCTTT. The chain uses TRBV13 and TRBJ1-1, with a tentative D call TRBD1 (5 bases). V shed 2 bases and J shed 10 bases, with 14 bases lying between them. Germline values: CDR1 PRHDT, CDR2 FYEKMQ (reference sequence). This CDR3 comprises 13 residues.

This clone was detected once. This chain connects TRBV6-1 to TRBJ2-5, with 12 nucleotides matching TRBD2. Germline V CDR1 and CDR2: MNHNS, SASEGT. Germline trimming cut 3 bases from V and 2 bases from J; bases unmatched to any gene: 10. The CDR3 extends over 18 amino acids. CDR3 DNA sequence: TGTGCCAGCAGTGATGTCCCGGGACTAGCGGGCGCACAAGAGACCCAGTACTTC. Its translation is CASSDVPGLAGAQETQYF.

The CDR3 bases are TGTGCCAGCAGCTTACGGGACAGGGGCTCCGGGGAGCTGTTTTTT. It codes for CASSLRDRGSGELFF. This chain uses TRBV11-2 with TRBJ2-2; 10 positions agree with TRBD1. The V segment lost 2 bases and the J segment 6 bases; nucleotides outside the gene matches: 3. In germline, CDR1 is SGHAT, CDR2 FQNNGV. This CDR3 has 15 amino acids.

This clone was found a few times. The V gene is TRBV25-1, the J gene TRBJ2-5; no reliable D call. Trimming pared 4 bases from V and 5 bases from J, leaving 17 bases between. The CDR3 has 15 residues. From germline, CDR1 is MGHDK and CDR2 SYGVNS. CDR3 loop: CASSAYSGPRETQYF. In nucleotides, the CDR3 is TGTGCCAGCAGTGCCTATTCCGGGCCACGGGAGACCCAGTACTTC.